These 26 T cell receptor beta chains share one sample of origin, sequenced in a study of shared clonotypes between healthy human individuals. Assay: immunoSEQ multiplex PCR; the TCRdb copy retains only in-frame clones and omits some. Altogether under 650,000 clones are present, 90% to 97% being singletons, with the ten largest covering 0.06%. Sequences were obtained from naive CD4+ T cells sorted from blood. As to subset: CD45RA+ positively selected. These receptors came from a woman aged 25 to 45 in good health.

V is TRBV7-3 and J is TRBJ1-1; TRBD1 might be the D (5 bases). Germline V gives CDR1 SGHTA, CDR2 FQGTGA. Trimming cost V 0 bases and J 0 bases, with 11 bases left between them. The CDR3 consists of 16 residues. CDR3 sequence (DNA): TGTGCCAGCAGCTTAACGGGGGGACTCTTGAACACTGAAGCTTTCTTT. As protein: CASSLTGGLLNTEAFF.

The chain joins TRBV9 to TRBJ1-5, with D tentatively TRBD1 (6 bases). This CDR3 is 15 amino acids long. Trimming shortened V by 0 bases and J by 5 bases, and 12 bases separated the two germline ends. Germline V gives CDR1 SGDLS, CDR2 YYNGEE. The DNA for the CDR3 is TGTGCCAGCAGCGTAGACAGCGGGACACATCAGCCCCAGCATTTT. It specifies CASSVDSGTHQPQHF.

A single count supports this clone. This chain connects TRBV5-4 to TRBJ2-6; no reliable D call. The CDR3 sequence is 15 residues long. The V gene's germline CDR1 is SGHNT and CDR2 YYREEE (reference sequence). Trimming shortened V by 6 bases and J by 0 bases, and 10 bases separated the two germline ends. In DNA, the CDR3 is TGTGCCAGCACCTACTTAGCCTCTGGGGCCAACGTCCTGACTTTC. Translation: CASTYLASGANVLTF.

The chain links TRBV9 to TRBJ2-5, with 8 bases matching TRBD2. The CDR3 covers 17 residues. CDR1 and CDR2 (germline): SGDLS, YYNGEE. With V trimmed by 0 bases and J by 5 bases, 12 bases remained unmatched. The CDR3, as DNA: TGTGCCAGCAGCGTAGGGCTCCCCGGGACTAGTGACGAGACCCAGTACTTC. The encoded protein is CASSVGLPGTSDETQYF. Full variable domain (rest looked up from reference TRBV9 and TRBJ2-5): DSGVTQTPKHLITATGQRVTLRCSPRSGDLSVYWYQQSLDQGLQFLIQYYNGEERAKGNILERFSAQQFPDLHSELNLSSLELGDSALYFCASSVGLPGTSDETQYFGPGTRLLVL.

This chain links TRBV28 with TRBJ2-7; no clear D. Germline V CDR1 and CDR2: MDHEN, SYDVKM. The CDR3 totals 11 residues. V gave up 5 bases and J gave up 6 bases, with 8 bases separating them. CDR3 amino acids: CASSRLGEQYF. CDR3 DNA sequence: TGTGCCAGCAGTCGTTTAGGCGAGCAGTACTTC.

The chain has TRBV7-9 and TRBJ2-7; TRBD1 is a possible D gene (6 bases). The CDR3 is 17 residues long. Germline CDR1 is SEHNR and CDR2 is FQNEAQ (reference sequence). Trimming took 2 bases from V and 2 from J, leaving 19 bases between them. The DNA for the CDR3 is TGTGCCAGCAGCTTAATTAGCTTGGACAGCGAAACCTACGAGCAGTACTTC. Protein product: CASSLISLDSETYEQYF.

The chain uses TRBV11-1 and TRBJ2-7; TRBD1 is a possible D gene (7 bases). Deletions cut 6 bases from V and 0 bases from J, with 12 bases between. Germline V gene data show CDR1 as SGHAT and CDR2 as FQDESV (reference sequence). The CDR3 sequence is 14 residues long. Written as DNA, the CDR3 is TGTGCCAGCAGGGAGGGGGCTGCCTCCTACGAGCAGTACTTC. This encodes CASREGAASYEQYF.

The chain is built from TRBV6-6 and TRBJ2-5, with 8 bases matching TRBD1. The CDR3 runs 15 residues. CDR1 and CDR2 from the germline V gene are MNHNY and SVGAGI (reference sequence). Losses at the gene ends were 6 bases for V and 5 bases for J; bases not matched to a gene: 11. CDR3 DNA sequence: TGTGCCAGCAGCTCCTCCGCGACAGGGGCCGAGACCCAGTACTTC. Its translation: CASSSSATGAETQYF.

The chain employs TRBV27 and TRBJ1-4, with no clear D. The germline V and J ends were trimmed by 0 bases and 8 bases, with 16 bases remaining between them. Per the germline V gene, CDR1 is MNHEY and CDR2 is SMNVEV (reference sequence). The CDR3 has 16 amino acids. For the CDR3, the DNA is TGTGCCAGCAGTTTATCGAAGTCCCTTCGATGGGAAAAACTGTTTTTT. Amino acids: CASSLSKSLRWEKLFF.

The chain combines TRBV4-2 with TRBJ2-1; perhaps D is TRBD1 or TRBD2 (7 bases each). The length of the CDR3 is 16 residues. Germline values: CDR1 LGHNA, CDR2 YNFKEQ. Between the trimmed V and J ends, which lost 0 bases and 7 bases, there was a span of 16 bases. The CDR3 spells CASSQDWEGAGNEQFF. The CDR3 DNA reads as TGTGCCAGCAGCCAAGATTGGGAGGGGGCGGGTAATGAGCAGTTCTTC.

This sequence joins TRBV5-1 and TRBJ2-1; D might be TRBD2 (6 bases). The length of the CDR3 is 15 residues. V lost 4 bases, J lost 5 bases, and 16 bases lay in between. Germline lookup yields CDR1 SGHRS and CDR2 YFSETQ. In DNA, the CDR3 is TGCGCCAGCAGCCCAACCGTAAAGCGGGACAATGAGCAGTTCTTC. This translates into CASSPTVKRDNEQFF.

The chain uses TRBV5-1 and TRBJ2-5, with TRBD1 as a possible D gene (5 bases). CDR1 is SGHRS, CDR2 YFSETQ, per germline. CDR3 length: 16 amino acids. Trimming pared 0 bases from V and 2 bases from J, leaving 14 bases between. The CDR3 region has the DNA TGCGCCAGCAGCTTGGAAGGCAGGGCCCCGCAAGAGACCCAGTACTTC. Its protein product is CASSLEGRAPQETQYF. Supplemented by reference TRBV5-1 and TRBJ2-5, the full variable domain reads KAGVTQTPRYLIKTRGQQVTLSCSPISGHRSVSWYQQTPGQGLQFLFEYFSETQRNKGNFPGRFSGRQFSNSRSEMNVSTLELGDSALYLCASSLEGRAPQETQYFGPGTRLLVL.

The chain combines TRBV4-1 with TRBJ2-5, with D perhaps matching TRBD1 (5 bases). Trimming pared 1 base from V and 5 bases from J, leaving 8 bases between. The V gene's germline CDR1 is MGHRA and CDR2 YSYEKL. The CDR3 has 13 amino acids. The CDR3: CASSQVGVETQYF. In nucleotides, the CDR3 is TGCGCCAGCAGCCAAGTAGGGGTCGAGACCCAGTACTTC.

This chain joins TRBV5-1 and TRBJ2-5; 11 nucleotides line up with TRBD1. Germline assignment: CDR1 SGHRS and CDR2 YFSETQ. The CDR3 runs 15 residues. Germline trimming cut 0 bases from V and 2 bases from J; bases unmatched to any gene: 0. As DNA, the CDR3 is TGCGCCAGCAGCTTGGGGGACAGGGGGCAAGAGACCCAGTACTTC. It is translated as CASSLGDRGQETQYF.

This chain uses TRBV4-1 with TRBJ1-1; 7 bases fit TRBD1. The CDR3 contains 15 residues. With V trimmed by 4 bases and J by 8 bases, 13 bases remained unmatched. From germline, CDR1 is MGHRA and CDR2 YSYEKL. CDR3 coding DNA: TGCGCCAGCAGCCCCATCAGGGGGGGGCACTTGGAAGCTTTCTTT. It specifies CASSPIRGGHLEAFF.

This CDR3 is CASTGQGNEKLFF. The CDR3 nucleotides are TGTGCCAGCACGGGGCAGGGTAATGAAAAACTGTTTTTT. The chain links TRBV25-1 to TRBJ1-4; tentative D call: TRBD1 (5 bases). The CDR3 is 13 amino acids. CDR1 is MGHDK, CDR2 SYGVNS, per germline. The V end was cut by 7 bases, the J end by 4 bases, with 10 bases between.

In DNA form, the CDR3 reads TGTGCCAGCAGTGCGGGACAGGGCCTCTACGAGCAGTACTTC. It codes for CASSAGQGLYEQYF. The chain combines TRBV28 with TRBJ2-7, with 9 bases lining up with TRBD1. The CDR3 is 14 residues long. From germline, CDR1 is MDHEN and CDR2 SYDVKM. V shed 5 bases and J 3 bases; nucleotides not matched to a gene: 5.

CDR3 in amino acids: CASSSQGQGGELFF. As DNA, the CDR3 is TGTGCCAGCAGCTCACAGGGTCAGGGCGGGGAGCTGTTTTTT. V gene TRBV7-7 combines with J gene TRBJ2-2; possible D gene TRBD1, 6 bases. The CDR3 extends over 14 amino acids. From germline, CDR1 is SSHAT and CDR2 FNYEAQ (reference sequence). With 4 bases removed from V and 7 bases from J, the gap between germline ends came to 13 bases.

J is TRBJ2-7 and V is TRBV27, with TRBD2 matching 11 bases. CDR3 length: 15 amino acids. Germline V gene data show CDR1 as MNHEY and CDR2 as SMNVEV (reference sequence). V shed 4 bases, J shed 4 bases, and the junction held 6 bases outside the gene matches. The CDR3 here is CASSSLSGRGYEQYF. CDR3 in DNA: TGTGCCAGCAGTTCGCTTAGCGGGAGGGGGTACGAGCAGTACTTC.

This clone has just one count. The chain combines TRBV7-6 with TRBJ2-7, with a weak D call TRBD2 (5 bases). Germline V lookup: CDR1 SGHVS, CDR2 FNYEAQ. This CDR3 is built from 13 residues. Deletions cut 5 bases from V and 6 bases from J, with 14 bases between. Written as DNA, the CDR3 is TGTGCCAGCAGCCCGGAGCTAGCCGCCGAGCAGTACTTC. Protein product: CASSPELAAEQYF.

The chain recombines TRBV10-1 with TRBJ2-5, with 10 bases fitting TRBD2. From germline, CDR1 is WNHNN and CDR2 SYGVQD (reference sequence). V trimming: 2 bases; J trimming: 4 bases; junction bases outside the gene matches: 1. The CDR3 length is 14 residues. The CDR3 here is CASSELAGVETQYF. The CDR3 nucleotides read TGCGCCAGCAGTGAGCTAGCGGGAGTAGAGACCCAGTACTTC.

Written as DNA, the CDR3 is TGTGCCAGCAGCTCAACGAATCCGGACTACAATGAGCAGTTCTTC. Its protein is CASSSTNPDYNEQFF. This chain links TRBV7-9 with TRBJ2-1; D remains ambiguous. The germline V and J ends were trimmed by 4 bases and 3 bases, with 13 bases remaining between them. CDR3 length equals 15 residues. The V gene's germline CDR1 is SEHNR and CDR2 FQNEAQ (reference sequence). The entire variable domain, with the rest obtained from reference TRBV7-9 and TRBJ2-1, is as follows: DTGVSQNPRHKITKRGQNVTFRCDPISEHNRLYWYRQTLGQGPEFLTYFQNEAQLEKSRLLSDRFSAERPKGSFSTLEIQRTEQGDSAMYLCASSSTNPDYNEQFFGPGTRLTVL.

This chain connects TRBV28 to TRBJ1-1, with 9 bases identical to TRBD1. With V trimmed by 6 bases and J by 2 bases, 13 bases remained unmatched. From germline, CDR1 is MDHEN and CDR2 SYDVKM. This CDR3 is built from 17 residues. CDR3 in DNA: TGTGCCAGCAGACGGGGCCGGGACAGGGTGTTTAACACTGAAGCTTTCTTT. Its translation is CASRRGRDRVFNTEAFF.

The chain combines TRBV6-1 with TRBJ2-7; D is possibly TRBD2 (5 bases). The CDR3 has 14 amino acids. Deletions cut 8 bases from V and 3 bases from J, with 17 bases between. CDR1 is MNHNS, CDR2 SASEGT, per germline. CDR3 sequence: CASRHRAALYEQYF. The CDR3 bases are TGTGCCAGCCGACACCGAGCGGCCCTCTACGAGCAGTACTTC.

The gene calls are TRBV2 and TRBJ2-5; 11 bases fit TRBD2. The end of the DNA is better explained by TRBJ2-7, so the J call may be wrong. CDR1 and CDR2 (germline): SNHLY, FYNNEI. The CDR3 totals 15 residues. The CDR3 DNA reads as TGTGCCAGCAGCTACACTAGCGGGAGTTTCTACGAGCAGTACTTC. This sequence encodes CASSYTSGSFYEQYF.

CDR3 DNA sequence: TGTGCCAGTAAAAGGACAGGGCCCAATCAGCCCCAGCATTTT. Protein sequence: CASKRTGPNQPQHF. This chain links TRBV19 with TRBJ1-5, with 8 bases fitting TRBD1. J lost 3 bases, V lost 7 bases, and 5 bases had no gene match. Germline V gene sequence: CDR1 LNHDA, CDR2 SQIVND (reference sequence). The CDR3 spans 14 residues.